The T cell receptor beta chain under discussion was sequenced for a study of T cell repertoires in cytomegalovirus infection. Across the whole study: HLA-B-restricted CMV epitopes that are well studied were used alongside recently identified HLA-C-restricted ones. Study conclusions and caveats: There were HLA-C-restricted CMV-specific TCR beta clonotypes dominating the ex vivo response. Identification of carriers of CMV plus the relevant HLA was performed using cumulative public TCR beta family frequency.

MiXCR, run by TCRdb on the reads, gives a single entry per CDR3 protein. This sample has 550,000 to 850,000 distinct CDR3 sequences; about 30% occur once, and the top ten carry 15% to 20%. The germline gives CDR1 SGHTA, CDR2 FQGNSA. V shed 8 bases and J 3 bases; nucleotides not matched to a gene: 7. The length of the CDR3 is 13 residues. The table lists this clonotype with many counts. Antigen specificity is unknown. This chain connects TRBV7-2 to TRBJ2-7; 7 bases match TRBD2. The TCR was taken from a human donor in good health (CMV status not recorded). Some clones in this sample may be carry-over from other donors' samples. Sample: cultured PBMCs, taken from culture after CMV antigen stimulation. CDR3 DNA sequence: TGTGCCAGCGCCTGGCGGGAGAACTACGAGCAGTACTTC. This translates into CASAWRENYEQYF.